The T cell receptor (beta chain) under discussion was sequenced for a study of vaccination effects on CD4 cells after COVID-19. Study as a whole: Participants were given two doses of BNT162b2 or mRNA-1273 vaccine.

V dropped 7 bases and J dropped 3; count of bases not matched to a gene: 4. The CDR3 contains 14 residues. CDR1 MNHEY and CDR2 SVGAGI come from the germline V gene. Antigen-specific CD4+ T cell clonotypes were called by their expansion after viral peptide-pool culture in ViraFEST. Culturing for nine to ten days preceded CD4+ T cell isolation. None of these healthy vaccinees had been infected with SARS-CoV-2 before vaccination. Each well held 1.5 million to 2 million PBMC cultured with 8.5 to 10 ug/ml peptides and about 10 IU/ml IL-2. IL-2 medium was substituted for half the medium on days 3 and 7. Only in-frame clones appear in the TCRdb table, and some are missing; sequencing was by immunoSEQ multiplex PCR. The sample holds over 20,000 clones, just under 75% seen once. Concerning this clone: The antigen is undetermined.

Study-level findings and limits: Clones that were induced by infection or by vaccine showed marked contraction late after vaccination.

This rearrangement joins TRBV6-5 to TRBJ1-3; 9 nucleotides align to TRBD1. Sequencing used CD4+ T cells from PBMCs cultured with SARS-CoV-2 spike peptides, obtained before COVID-19 vaccination. The origin of this receptor is a human donor who received a COVID-19 vaccine. The CDR3 is CASILGQGGNTIYF. The CDR3 nucleotides read TGTGCCAGCATCCTGGGACAGGGTGGAAACACCATATATTTT.